The 15 T cell receptor beta chains in this list originate from one sample, sequenced in a study of blood T cell repertoires in COVID-19. Sequencing used immunoSEQ multiplex PCR; TCRdb keeps in-frame clones, though not all of them. The sample lists around 220,000 clones; over 80% were seen once. Sequenced: PBMCs or T cells enriched from blood (not recorded which). The receptors stem from a woman aged 18 to 35 who had recovered from COVID-19.

The V and J genes are TRBV11-3 and TRBJ1-2, with a possible D match to TRBD1 (6 bases). This CDR3 spans 15 amino acids. V lost 5 bases, J lost 1 base, and 14 bases lay in between. In germline, CDR1 is SGHNT, CDR2 YENEEA. The CDR3 reads CASSLDRGDNYGYTF. The CDR3 region has the DNA TGTGCCAGCAGCCTGGACAGAGGAGATAACTATGGCTACACCTTC.

The sample holds a few counts of this clone. In DNA form, the CDR3 reads TGTGCCAGCAGCTTCAGGGGGCCCGAATTTAGCAATCAGCCCCAGCATTTT. It encodes CASSFRGPEFSNQPQHF. The chain links TRBV7-3 to TRBJ1-5; TRBD1 aligns across 8 bases. CDR3 length equals 17 residues. CDR1 and CDR2 (germline): SGHTA, FQGTGA. Unmatched junction bases numbered 7, after V lost 3 bases and J lost 0 bases.

This clone was observed once. The CDR3 DNA is TGTGCCAGCAGCGAGGGACAGGGAGAGTATTATGGCTACACCTTC. It translates to CASSEGQGEYYGYTF. The J gene is TRBJ1-2, the V gene TRBV9, with 9 nucleotides matching TRBD1. V gave up 3 bases and J gave up 5 bases; unmatched junction bases: 8. This CDR3 is built from 15 residues. The germline gives CDR1 SGDLS, CDR2 YYNGEE.

The rearrangement links TRBV19 to TRBJ2-7; no clear D gene. Germline V gene lookup returns CDR1 LNHDA and CDR2 SQIVND (reference sequence). Trimming removed 6 bases from V and 4 bases from J, with 16 bases in between. The CDR3 runs to 14 residues. The CDR3 loop is CASSLGGSRYEQYF. The CDR3 nucleotides are TGTGCCAGTAGCCTAGGTGGATCTCGGTACGAGCAGTACTTC.

The chain's CDR3 is CATSRRTGGPQETQYF. For the CDR3, the DNA is TGTGCCACCAGCAGGAGAACAGGGGGCCCACAAGAGACCCAGTACTTC. V usage is TRBV15 and J usage is TRBJ2-5; 9 bases agree with TRBD1. CDR1 and CDR2 from the germline V gene are LNHNV and YYDKDF (reference sequence). CDR3 length: 16 amino acids. After removal of 3 bases from V and 2 bases from J, the junction contained 7 bases not matched to a gene.

The chain uses TRBV21-1 and TRBJ1-5; the table's D call of TRBD1 was not tested on the DNA. TRBV21-1 is given as a pseudogene. CDR3 size: 15 residues. This CDR3 is CASSKRGQTNQPQHF. Here the CDR3 DNA reads TGTGCCAGCAGCAAAAGGGGACAGACCAATCAGCCCCAGCATTTT.

The chain recombines TRBV19 with TRBJ1-1; possible D gene TRBD1, 5 bases. CDR1 LNHDA and CDR2 SQIVND come from the germline V gene (reference sequence). V was pared by 6 bases and J by 2 bases, with 13 bases between. The CDR3 has 14 amino acids. CDR3 region: CASSRVRLNTEAFF. The CDR3 DNA sequence: TGTGCCAGTAGCAGGGTCAGGTTAAACACTGAAGCTTTCTTT.

This sequence joins TRBV19 and TRBJ1-5, with 8 bases fitting TRBD1. Germline assignment: CDR1 LNHDA and CDR2 SQIVND (reference sequence). V lost 5 bases to trimming and J lost 5 bases; unmatched junction nucleotides: 2. The CDR3 runs 13 residues. CDR3 DNA sequence: TGTGCCAGTAGTCTGGACAGGGATCAGCCCCAGCATTTT. This encodes CASSLDRDQPQHF.

The V and J genes are TRBV5-4 and TRBJ1-2; D remains ambiguous. V was pared by 3 bases and J by 6 bases, with 12 bases between. CDR3 length equals 13 residues. The germline V gene encodes CDR1 SGHNT and CDR2 YYREEE (reference sequence). The CDR3 loop reads CASSSKIRNGYTF. Here the CDR3 DNA reads TGTGCCAGCAGCTCGAAGATCAGGAATGGCTACACCTTC. Full variable domain (missing parts from reference TRBV5-4 and TRBJ1-2): ETGVTQSPTHLIKTRGQQVTLRCSSQSGHNTVSWYQQALGQGPQFIFQYYREEENGRGNFPPRFSGLQFPNYSSELNVNALELDDSALYLCASSSKIRNGYTFGSGTRLTVV.

The chain is built from TRBV11-3 and TRBJ1-1; D call uncertain. This CDR3 region has 14 residues. The V end was cut by 2 bases, the J end by 0 bases, with 7 bases between. Germline V CDR1 and CDR2: SGHNT, YENEEA. This CDR3 reads CASSLTTLNTEAFF. In DNA form, the CDR3 reads TGTGCCAGCAGCTTAACCACTTTGAACACTGAAGCTTTCTTT. The variable domain in full, with the rest retrieved from reference TRBV11-3 and TRBJ1-1, is EAGVVQSPRYKIIEKKQPVAFWCNPISGHNTLYWYLQNLGQGPELLIRYENEEAVDDSQLPKDRFSAERLKGVDSTLKIQPAELGDSAVYLCASSLTTLNTEAFFGQGTRLTVV.

This chain links TRBV29-1 with TRBJ1-2; possible D gene TRBD1, 6 bases. CDR1 and CDR2 (germline): SQVTM, ANQGSEA. The CDR3 is made up of 13 amino acids. The V gene lost 3 bases and the J gene lost 7 bases, with 15 bases spanning the gap. The CDR3 loop reads CSVETRGPGGYTF. The CDR3 region has the DNA TGCAGCGTTGAGACCAGGGGCCCGGGTGGCTACACCTTC.

V is TRBV5-6 and J is TRBJ1-2, with D tentatively TRBD1 (5 bases). The germline V gene encodes CDR1 SGHDT and CDR2 YYEEEE. Trimming took 0 bases from V and 12 from J, leaving 24 bases between them. The CDR3 covers 16 residues. CDR3 bases: TGTGCCAGCAGCTTGGCCGGTGACGAAATTTGGGAGGGACACACCTTC. It codes for CASSLAGDEIWEGHTF.

This chain links TRBV13 with TRBJ2-5, with 7 bases that match TRBD1. From germline, CDR1 is PRHDT and CDR2 FYEKMQ (reference sequence). The trim removed 4 bases at V and 3 bases at J, leaving 11 bases unmatched. CDR3 length equals 16 residues. The CDR3 region has the DNA TGTGCCAGCAGCTCAGTCACAGGGGCGACGGAAGAGACCCAGTACTTC. Its translation: CASSSVTGATEETQYF.

The CDR3 sequence: CASSHVPRESLGGYTF. In DNA form, the CDR3 reads TGCGCCAGCAGCCATGTACCTCGGGAATCCTTAGGGGGCTACACCTTC. The chain is built from TRBV4-1 and TRBJ1-2; D not certain. The germline CDR1 and CDR2 sequences are MGHRA and YSYEKL. The V end was cut by 3 bases, the J end by 8 bases, with 22 bases between. The CDR3 has 16 residues.

This chain joins TRBV3-1 (or the pseudogene TRBV3-2) and TRBJ2-3; unclear D gene. The CDR3 contains 15 residues. Trimming shortened V by 4 bases and J by 2 bases, and 13 bases separated the two germline ends. CDR1 and CDR2 from the germline V gene are LGHDT and YNNKEL (reference sequence). In DNA form, the CDR3 reads TGTGCCAGCAGCCTACGACAAGGTCCCACAGATACGCAGTATTTT. This gives the protein CASSLRQGPTDTQYF.